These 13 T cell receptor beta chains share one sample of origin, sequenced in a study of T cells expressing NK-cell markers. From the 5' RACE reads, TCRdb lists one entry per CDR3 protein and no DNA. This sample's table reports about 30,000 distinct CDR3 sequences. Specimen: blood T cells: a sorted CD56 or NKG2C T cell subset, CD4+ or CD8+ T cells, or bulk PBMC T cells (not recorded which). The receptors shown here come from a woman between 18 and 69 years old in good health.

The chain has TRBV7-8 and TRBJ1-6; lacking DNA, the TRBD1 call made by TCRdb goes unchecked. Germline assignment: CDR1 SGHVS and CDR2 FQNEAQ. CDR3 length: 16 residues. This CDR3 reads CASSHTQGEVDSPLHF.

CDR3 residues: CSARDSGSPAYNSPLHF. The rearrangement joins TRBV20-1 to TRBJ1-6. There are 17 residues in the CDR3. CDR1 DFQATT and CDR2 SNEGSKA come from the germline V gene (reference sequence).

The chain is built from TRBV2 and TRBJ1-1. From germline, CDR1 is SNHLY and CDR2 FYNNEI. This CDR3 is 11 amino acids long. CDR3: CASNWARGAFF.

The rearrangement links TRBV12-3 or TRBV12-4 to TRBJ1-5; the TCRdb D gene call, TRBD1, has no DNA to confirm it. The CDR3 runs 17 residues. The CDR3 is CASSSVSGVQNNQPQHF.

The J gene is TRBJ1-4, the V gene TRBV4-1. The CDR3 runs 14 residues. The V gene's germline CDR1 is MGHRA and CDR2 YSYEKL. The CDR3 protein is CASSLIVGYEKLFF.

CDR3 protein: CASSLARQGITEAFF. The chain is built from TRBV5-1 and TRBJ1-1. The CDR3 has 15 amino acids. Germline lookup yields CDR1 SGHRS and CDR2 YFSETQ.

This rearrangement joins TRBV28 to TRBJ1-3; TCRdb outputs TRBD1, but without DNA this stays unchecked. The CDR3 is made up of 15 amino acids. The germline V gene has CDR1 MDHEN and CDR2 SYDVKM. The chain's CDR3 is CASSLYDSPGNTIYF.

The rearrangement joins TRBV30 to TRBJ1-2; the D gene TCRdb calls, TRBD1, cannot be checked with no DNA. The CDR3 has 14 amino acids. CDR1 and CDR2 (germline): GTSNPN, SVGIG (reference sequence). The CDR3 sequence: CAWTEQGGSDGYTF.

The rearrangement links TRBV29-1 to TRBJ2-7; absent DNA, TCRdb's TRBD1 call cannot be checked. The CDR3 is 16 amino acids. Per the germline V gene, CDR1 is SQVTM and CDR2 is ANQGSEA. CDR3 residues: CSVEAFGAGDSYEQYF.

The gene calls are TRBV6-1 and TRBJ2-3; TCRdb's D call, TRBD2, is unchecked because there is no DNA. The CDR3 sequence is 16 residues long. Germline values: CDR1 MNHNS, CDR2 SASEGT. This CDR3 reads CASSERTSGTRDTQYF.

The CDR3 loop reads CASSTEGTEAFF. V and J are TRBV5-1 and TRBJ1-1; the TCRdb D gene call, TRBD1, has no DNA to confirm it. The V gene's germline CDR1 is SGHRS and CDR2 YFSETQ. This CDR3 has 12 amino acids.

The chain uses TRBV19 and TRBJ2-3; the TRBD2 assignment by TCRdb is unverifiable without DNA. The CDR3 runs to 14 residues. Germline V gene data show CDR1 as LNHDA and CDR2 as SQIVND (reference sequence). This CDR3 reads CASSISGSGDTQYF.

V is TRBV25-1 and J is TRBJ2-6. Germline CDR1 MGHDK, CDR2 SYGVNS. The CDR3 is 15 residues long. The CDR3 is CASSVTGTGANVLTF.